This T cell receptor (beta chain) was captured in a study of cytomegalovirus exposure and HLA in healthy donors. The CDR3 is 16 amino acids. Trimming took 3 bases from V and 3 from J, leaving 18 bases between them. From germline, CDR1 is SGHRS and CDR2 YFSETQ. This clone was seen only a few times. The antigen is not known. The study's findings and limits: Within the data, a cluster of highly shared sequence variants was likely a sequencing artifact.

This PCR relied on a set of 60 Vbeta primers and 13 Jbeta primers. Sequencing used immunoSEQ multiplex PCR; TCRdb keeps in-frame clones, though not all of them. This sample has some 100,000 clones, with 65% to 80% found just once. Among the donors, all were healthy bone marrow donors. The receptor's source is a man in his fifties in good health and CMV-seronegative. The gene calls are TRBV5-1 and TRBJ1-1, with D perhaps TRBD1 (6 bases). The sample consisted of PBMCs. CDR3 amino acids: CASSSPSGGVDTEAFF. The CDR3 DNA is TGCGCCAGCAGCTCCCCGAGCGGGGGCGTGGACACTGAAGCTTTCTTT.